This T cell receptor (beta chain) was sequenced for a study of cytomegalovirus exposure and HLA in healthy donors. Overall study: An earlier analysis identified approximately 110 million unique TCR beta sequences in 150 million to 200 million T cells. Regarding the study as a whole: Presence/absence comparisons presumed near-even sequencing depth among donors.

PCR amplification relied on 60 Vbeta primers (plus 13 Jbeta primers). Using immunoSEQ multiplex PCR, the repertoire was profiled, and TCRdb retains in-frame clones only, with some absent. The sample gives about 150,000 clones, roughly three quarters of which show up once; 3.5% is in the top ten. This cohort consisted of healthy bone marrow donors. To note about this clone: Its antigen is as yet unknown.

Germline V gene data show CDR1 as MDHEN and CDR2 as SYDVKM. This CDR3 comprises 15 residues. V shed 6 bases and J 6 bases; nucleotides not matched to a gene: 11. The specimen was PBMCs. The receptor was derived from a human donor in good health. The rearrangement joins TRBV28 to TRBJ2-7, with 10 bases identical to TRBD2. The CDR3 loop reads CASSQSSGSGSEQYF. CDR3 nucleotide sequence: TGTGCCAGCAGCCAGTCTAGCGGGAGTGGTAGCGAGCAGTACTTC. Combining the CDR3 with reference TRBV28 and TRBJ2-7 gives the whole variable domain DVKVTQSSRYLVKRTGEKVFLECVQDMDHENMFWYRQDPGLGLRLIYFSYDVKMKEKGDIPEGYSVSREKKERFSLILESASTNQTSMYLCASSQSSGSGSEQYFGPGTRLTVT.